Below, 21 T cell receptor beta chains from the same sample are listed, as sequenced in a study of blood T cell repertoires in COVID-19 (dated by TCRdb to the early 2020s). Library preparation employed the immunoSEQ multiplex PCR assay. Entries here come from immuneACCESS through TCRdb and include only in-frame sequences with V and J called. Some clones fail to appear in such tables; in the studies checked, an unresolved V gene covers under half of the shortfall, and the cause of the remainder is unknown. Counted in this sample were about 130,000 clones; around 80% of them appeared once. Roughly 4% of the sample goes to the ten largest clones. Material for sequencing was peripheral blood. The receptors shown here come from a woman aged 45-60 years with acute or convalescent COVID-19.

The chain has TRBV15 and TRBJ2-6; 10 nucleotides agree with TRBD2. This CDR3 has 17 residues. V gave up 8 bases and J gave up 1 base; unmatched junction bases: 8. CDR1 LNHNV and CDR2 YYDKDF come from the germline V gene (reference sequence). The CDR3 DNA follows: TGTGCCACCCTCGGGCTAGCGGGGGTGTCTGGGGCCAACGTCCTGACTTTC. Amino acid sequence: CATLGLAGVSGANVLTF.

The rearrangement joins TRBV19 to TRBJ2-7; TRBD2 matches 10 bases. The V gene end was trimmed by 5 bases and the J gene end by 4 bases; junction bases not matched to a gene: 8. Germline CDR1 LNHDA, CDR2 SQIVND (reference sequence). The CDR3 runs to 15 residues. This CDR3 reads CASSSVASGSYEQYF. DNA of the CDR3: TGTGCCAGTAGTTCCGTGGCTAGCGGGAGTTACGAGCAGTACTTC.

V gene TRBV5-4 combines with J gene TRBJ2-1, with TRBD1 as a possible D gene (5 bases). This CDR3 contains 15 residues. Germline CDR1 SGHNT, CDR2 YYREEE (reference sequence). V lost 4 bases to trimming and J lost 9 bases, with 20 bases between them. CDR3: CASSTSPLQQGEQFF. CDR3 sequence (DNA): TGTGCCAGCAGCACAAGTCCGCTGCAGCAGGGTGAGCAGTTCTTC.

The V call is TRBV10-2, the J call TRBJ1-1; D remains unclear. The germline V gene encodes CDR1 WSHSY and CDR2 SAAADI. Trimming cost V 2 bases and J 11 bases, with 6 bases left between them. CDR3 size: 10 residues. DNA of the CDR3: TGCGCCAGCAGTGAGGGTGAGGCTTTCTTT. Residues: CASSEGEAFF.

The genes are TRBV29-1 and TRBJ1-2, with 9 positions matching TRBD1. The V segment lost 7 bases and the J segment 1 base; nucleotides outside the gene matches: 10. The CDR3 is made up of 15 amino acids. CDR1 is SQVTM and CDR2 is ANQGSEA in the germline V gene. The CDR3: CSGVPTGGDNYGYTF. CDR3 DNA sequence: TGCAGCGGCGTCCCGACAGGGGGGGATAACTATGGCTACACCTTC.

The chain couples TRBV5-1 to TRBJ2-7; possible D gene TRBD2, 5 bases. Germline loops: CDR1 SGHRS, CDR2 YFSETQ. The CDR3 is 14 residues long. V lost 0 bases to trimming and J lost 3 bases, with 10 bases between them. In DNA form, the CDR3 reads TGCGCCAGCAGCTTGGTAATAGGGAGCTACGAGCAGTACTTC. It translates to CASSLVIGSYEQYF.

The chain is built from TRBV29-1 and TRBJ1-2; the D gene is possibly TRBD1 (5 bases). This CDR3 has 13 residues. CDR1 SQVTM and CDR2 ANQGSEA come from the germline V gene. Between the trimmed V and J ends, which lost 3 bases and 4 bases, there was a span of 12 bases. CDR3 DNA: TGCAGCGTTGATAGGGGAGGAGGCTATGGCTACACCTTC. Its translation: CSVDRGGGYGYTF.

This clone has just a few counts. V and J are TRBV28 and TRBJ1-5, with a possible D match to TRBD1 (5 bases). There are 13 residues in the CDR3. The germline gives CDR1 MDHEN, CDR2 SYDVKM. The V gene lost 5 bases and the J gene lost 5 bases, with 10 bases spanning the gap. CDR3 sequence reads: CASSLGRDQPQHF. CDR3 in DNA: TGTGCCAGCAGTCTTGGCAGGGATCAGCCCCAGCATTTT.

The V and J genes are TRBV10-3 and TRBJ1-1; perhaps TRBD1 as D (5 bases). The V and J ends lost 8 bases and 5 bases respectively, with 9 bases between them. There are 11 residues in the CDR3. The germline V gene has CDR1 ENHRY and CDR2 SYGVKD. In DNA, the CDR3 is TGTGCCATCCAGGGCGGTACTGAAGCTTTCTTT. This codes for CAIQGGTEAFF.

The chain recombines TRBV7-2 with TRBJ1-4; 8 bases align to TRBD1. This CDR3 is 13 amino acids long. CDR1 is SGHTA and CDR2 is FQGNSA in the germline V gene. Losses at the gene ends were 4 bases for V and 8 bases for J; bases not matched to a gene: 3. The CDR3 sequence: CASSSQGGEKLFF. In DNA form, the CDR3 reads TGTGCCAGCAGCTCACAGGGGGGGGAAAAACTGTTTTTT.

V usage is TRBV5-1 and J usage is TRBJ2-3, with TRBD2 matching over 12 bases. The CDR3 sequence is 15 residues long. The ends lost 5 bases at V and 3 bases at J; junction bases unmatched: 4. Germline V gene data show CDR1 as SGHRS and CDR2 as YFSETQ. The CDR3 sequence: CASRPLAGGTDTQYF. The CDR3 DNA is TGCGCCAGCAGGCCACTAGCGGGAGGAACAGATACGCAGTATTTT.

This clone was seen more than once but under ten times. The rearrangement links TRBV15 to TRBJ1-4; possibly TRBD1 for D (6 bases). The CDR3 loop spans 16 amino acids. V was cut by 5 bases and J by 3 bases, with 16 bases left in between. Germline lookup yields CDR1 LNHNV and CDR2 YYDKDF (reference sequence). The CDR3 sequence is CATSGGPTGPNEKLFF. The CDR3 coding sequence is TGTGCCACCAGCGGGGGCCCGACAGGTCCTAATGAAAAACTGTTTTTT.

J is TRBJ1-2 and V is TRBV6-6; TRBD1 might be the D (6 bases). This CDR3 comprises 15 residues. V shed 0 bases and J shed 8 bases, with 16 bases lying between them. Looked up from germline, CDR1 is MNHNY and CDR2 is SVGAGI (reference sequence). In DNA, the CDR3 is TGTGCCAGCAGTTACTCGCACACCCAGGGGTCGGGCTACACCTTC. It encodes CASSYSHTQGSGYTF.

The V gene is TRBV5-1, the J gene TRBJ1-4, with 10 bases aligning to TRBD1. Germline trimming cut 3 bases from V and 6 bases from J; bases unmatched to any gene: 5. CDR1 and CDR2 (germline): SGHRS, YFSETQ. There are 15 residues in the CDR3. CDR3 nucleotide sequence: TGCGCCAGCAGCTCCCTCGGGACAGGGGATGAAAAACTGTTTTTT. Protein sequence: CASSSLGTGDEKLFF.

This sequence joins TRBV19 and TRBJ1-1, with 9 bases lining up with TRBD1. The V gene's germline CDR1 is LNHDA and CDR2 SQIVND (reference sequence). Unmatched junction bases numbered 11, after V lost 3 bases and J lost 6 bases. This CDR3 contains 16 residues. CDR3 sequence reads: CASSIRKTGGEAEAFF. The DNA for the CDR3 is TGTGCCAGTAGTATCCGGAAAACAGGGGGCGAAGCTGAAGCTTTCTTT.

V and J are TRBV3-1 (or the pseudogene TRBV3-2) and TRBJ1-1; D perhaps matches TRBD1 (5 bases). This CDR3 is 14 amino acids long. Germline V lookup: CDR1 LGHDT, CDR2 YNNKEL (reference sequence). V lost 1 base and J 3 bases, leaving 9 bases between the germline ends. The CDR3 nucleotides read TGTGCCAGCAGCCAAGGGGGACTGGACACTGAAGCTTTCTTT. This encodes CASSQGGLDTEAFF.

The chain couples TRBV27 to TRBJ2-1; 10 bases agree with TRBD2. The ends lost 5 bases at V and 15 bases at J; junction bases unmatched: 16. Germline V gene lookup returns CDR1 MNHEY and CDR2 SMNVEV (reference sequence). CDR3 length equals 15 residues. The CDR3: CASSPRVLAGEFLFF. The CDR3 DNA is TGTGCCAGCAGTCCCAGGGTCCTAGCGGGAGAGTTTCTGTTCTTC.

The CDR3 coding sequence is TGTGCCAGCCGCGCCCCGGGAGCTAGCGGGAACTACGAGCAGTACTTC. Amino acid sequence: CASRAPGASGNYEQYF. V is TRBV27 and J is TRBJ2-7, with 9 positions matching TRBD2. V was clipped by 8 bases and J by 3 bases; unmatched bases: 14. This CDR3 comprises 16 residues. Germline CDR1 reads MNHEY; CDR2 reads SMNVEV (reference sequence).

This chain connects TRBV6-6 to TRBJ1-1; D is perhaps TRBD1 (5 bases). In germline, CDR1 is MNHNY, CDR2 SVGAGI (reference sequence). Trimming shortened V by 6 bases and J by 6 bases, and 17 bases separated the two germline ends. CDR3 size: 14 residues. DNA for the CDR3: TGTGCCAGCAGAGGTTCCAGGGTCGGGTCTGAAGCTTTCTTT. It yields the protein CASRGSRVGSEAFF.

The chain combines TRBV2 with TRBJ1-1; 7 nucleotides align to TRBD1. Losses at the gene ends were 2 bases for V and 1 base for J; bases not matched to a gene: 4. The V gene's germline CDR1 is SNHLY and CDR2 FYNNEI. This CDR3 has 15 residues. CDR3 protein: CASSEQGVTNTEAFF. CDR3 in DNA: TGTGCCAGCAGTGAACAGGGGGTCACGAACACTGAAGCTTTCTTT. The entire variable domain, with the rest obtained from reference TRBV2 and TRBJ1-1, is as follows: EPEVTQTPSHQVTQMGQEVILRCVPISNHLYFYWYRQILGQKVEFLVSFYNNEISEKSEIFDDQFSVERPDGSNFTLKIRSTKLEDSAMYFCASSEQGVTNTEAFFGQGTRLTVV.

The genes are TRBV2 and TRBJ2-2; D may be TRBD1 (6 bases). CDR1 is SNHLY, CDR2 FYNNEI, per germline. The V end was cut by 2 bases, the J end by 7 bases, with 14 bases between. The CDR3 sequence is 15 residues long. The CDR3 sequence is CASSETFGGIGELFF. The DNA for the CDR3 is TGTGCCAGCAGTGAAACCTTTGGGGGCATCGGGGAGCTGTTTTTT.